One sample yielded the 7 T cell receptor beta chains listed below, sequenced in a study of T cells in Graves' hyperthyroidism and ophthalmopathy. What was amplified from RNA transcripts were TCR beta CDR3 regions. The TCR CDR3 first-round RT-PCR relied on the HTBI primer set. MiXCR, run by TCRdb on the multiplex PCR reads, gives a single entry per CDR3 protein. Of around 250,000 distinct CDR3 sequences in the sample, about 15% were seen once. Source material: blood. The receptors come from a woman between 40 and 55 years old with Graves' hyperthyroidism that later progressed to Graves' ophthalmopathy.

This clonotype was seen at least ten times. The gene calls are TRBV28 and TRBJ2-7; 8 positions match TRBD1. The CDR3 runs 14 residues. Germline trimming cut 5 bases from V and 5 bases from J; bases unmatched to any gene: 8. Germline V lookup: CDR1 MDHEN, CDR2 SYDVKM. The CDR3 bases are TGTGCCAGCAGTGGGACAGGCGGTGGTCACGAGCAGTACTTC. Translated: CASSGTGGGHEQYF.

This clonotype was counted at least ten times. V usage is TRBV20-1 and J usage is TRBJ2-1; no clear D. Germline V CDR1 and CDR2: DFQATT, SNEGSKA (reference sequence). The CDR3 consists of 11 residues. Trimming took 3 bases from V and 4 from J, leaving 4 bases between them. The chain's CDR3 is CSASEYNEQFF. The CDR3 region has the DNA TGCAGTGCTAGCGAATACAATGAGCAGTTCTTC.

This clonotype was observed many times. V gene TRBV29-1 combines with J gene TRBJ2-3; D may be TRBD1 or TRBD2 (5 bases each). Germline V gene sequence: CDR1 SQVTM, CDR2 ANQGSEA. V dropped 5 bases and J dropped 2 bases, with 11 bases sitting between them. The CDR3 consists of 13 residues. CDR3 sequence reads: CSVFRDPTDTQYF. The CDR3 DNA reads TGCAGCGTTTTCCGGGACCCCACAGATACGCAGTATTTT.

Ten or more counts support this clonotype. This chain links TRBV28 with TRBJ2-3, with 10 positions matching TRBD1. Germline trimming cut 5 bases from V and 2 bases from J; bases unmatched to any gene: 7. CDR3 size: 16 residues. Germline V gene sequence: CDR1 MDHEN, CDR2 SYDVKM. CDR3 protein: CASSVTGQGFTDTQYF. The CDR3 DNA is TGTGCCAGCAGTGTGACGGGACAGGGGTTCACAGATACGCAGTATTTT.

This clonotype has at least ten counts. The gene calls are TRBV6-1 and TRBJ1-2; a possible D gene is TRBD1 (6 bases). Germline loops: CDR1 MNHNS, CDR2 SASEGT. V lost 6 bases and J 8 bases, leaving 22 bases between the germline ends. The CDR3 is 15 residues long. In DNA form, the CDR3 reads TGTGCCAGCAGGAAAGAGCCCACAGGGTCGGGCGGCTACACCTTC. Translation: CASRKEPTGSGGYTF.

This clonotype was seen at least ten times. This rearrangement joins TRBV7-3 to TRBJ2-2; D ambiguous. Germline V lookup: CDR1 SGHTA, CDR2 FQGTGA. This CDR3 comprises 14 residues. Trimming removed 2 bases from V and 5 bases from J, with 9 bases in between. CDR3 bases: TGTGCCAGCAGCTTACGTGGTGGGACCGGGGAGCTGTTTTTT. Translated: CASSLRGGTGELFF.

This clonotype was seen only once. The rearrangement links TRBV7-8 to TRBJ2-7; TRBD2 is a possible D gene (6 bases). V shed 1 base and J shed 6 bases, with 16 bases lying between them. Germline V gives CDR1 SGHVS, CDR2 FQNEAQ. The CDR3 is made up of 15 amino acids. The CDR3 here is CASSLEGLVGSEQYF. The CDR3, as DNA: TGTGCCAGCAGCTTAGAGGGCCTAGTCGGGAGCGAGCAGTACTTC. The entire variable domain, with the rest obtained from reference TRBV7-8 and TRBJ2-7, is as follows: GAGVSQSPRYKVAKRGQDVALRCDPISGHVSLFWYQQALGQGPEFLTYFQNEAQLDKSGLPSDRFFAERPEGSVSTLKIQRTQQEDSAVYLCASSLEGLVGSEQYFGPGTRLTVT.